This is a list of T cell receptor beta chains from one sample in a study of CD8 T cells in Susac syndrome. TCRdb ran MiXCR on the immunoSEQ multiplex PCR reads and lists one entry per CDR3 protein. This sample has approximately 180,000 distinct CDR3 sequences, with 80% to 95% found just once. Input material: CD4+ T cells from PBMCs. Source of these receptors: a human donor with multiple sclerosis. CDR3s include the opening cysteine and the closing phenylalanine or tryptophan. A D gene is named only where the DNA matches it firmly. Some rows have no size entry. The others give once, few or many, or a class for an expanded clone.

>TRBJ2-7|-|TRBV11-1|-
CASSFLDGTYEQYF
TGTGCCAGCAGCTTTCTTGACGGAACCTACGAGCAGTACTTC
>TRBJ1-1|TRBD1|TRBV6-1|-
CASSGQGKTEAFF
TGTGCCAGCAGTGGACAGGGGAAAACTGAAGCTTTCTTT
>TRBJ1-5|TRBD1|TRBV6-1|-
CASTQGPNQPQHF
TGTGCCTCAACACAGGGGCCCAATCAGCCCCAGCATTTT
>TRBJ2-5|-|TRBV4-1|few
CASSRFPTGSTQYF
TGCGCCAGCAGCCGATTCCCGACGGGAAGTACCCAGTACTTC
>TRBJ2-7|TRBD2|TRBV29-1|-
CSVGKLAGVSYEQYF
TGCAGCGTTGGAAAACTAGCGGGAGTTTCCTACGAGCAGTACTTC
>TRBJ2-1|TRBD2|TRBV10-3|-
CAISGTSGGVGEQFF
TGTGCCATCAGCGGGACTAGCGGGGGTGTGGGCGAGCAGTTCTTC
>TRBJ2-1|TRBD2|TRBV12-3/TRBV12-4|-
CASSFFSGNEQFF
TGTGCCAGCAGTTTTTTTAGCGGGAATGAGCAGTTCTTC
>TRBJ2-7|TRBD1|TRBV5-1|-
CASSWPGTGGDEQYF
TGCGCCAGCAGCTGGCCCGGGACAGGGGGCGACGAGCAGTACTTC
>TRBJ2-3|-|TRBV20-1|once
CSVPSGPGDTQYF
TGCAGTGTGCCCTCGGGGCCCGGAGATACGCAGTATTTT
>TRBJ2-7|-|TRBV6-5|-
CASSLKTGEQYF
TGTGCCAGCAGCCTCAAAACGGGGGAGCAGTACTTC
>TRBJ2-5|TRBD2|TRBV24-1|-
CATSGVAGGQETQYF
TGTGCCACCAGTGGAGTAGCGGGAGGACAAGAGACCCAGTACTTC
>TRBJ2-4|-|TRBV5-6|once
CASSSVQRIAKNIQYF
TGTGCCAGCAGCTCTGTACAGCGAATAGCCAAAAACATTCAGTACTTC
>TRBJ1-5|TRBD1|TRBV5-6|-
CASSWGQGDQPQHF
TGTGCCAGCAGCTGGGGACAGGGGGACCAGCCCCAGCATTTT
>TRBJ1-2|TRBD1|TRBV28|once
CASRSGGTNYGYTF
TGTGCCAGCCGCTCAGGGGGCACCAACTATGGCTACACCTTC
>TRBJ2-1|-|TRBV19|-
CASSVTGQWNNEQFF
TGTGCCAGTAGTGTCACAGGCCAATGGAACAATGAGCAGTTCTTC
>TRBJ2-2|TRBD2|TRBV20-1|once
CSARVLAGGGASTGELFF
TGCAGTGCTAGAGTCTTGGCTGGCGGGGGGGCGTCCACCGGGGAGCTGTTTTTT
>TRBJ2-7|-|TRBV2|-
CASRWTDPYEQYF
TGTGCCAGCAGGTGGACCGATCCCTACGAGCAGTACTTC
>TRBJ2-3|-|TRBV24-1|-
CATSDLGDNTDTQYF
TGTGCCACCAGTGATTTGGGGGACAACACAGATACGCAGTATTTT
>TRBJ2-2|-|TRBV2|-
CASSNRGESTGELFF
TGTGCCAGCAGTAACAGAGGGGAGAGTACCGGGGAGCTGTTTTTT
>TRBJ2-1|-|TRBV7-2|once
CASSSGRRQEQFF
TGTGCCAGCAGCTCTGGACGGCGGCAAGAGCAGTTCTTC
>TRBJ2-1|-|TRBV10-2|-
CASRLGTASSYNEQFF
TGCGCCAGCCGGCTAGGGACTGCGAGCTCCTACAATGAGCAGTTCTTC
>TRBJ2-5|TRBD1|TRBV12-3/TRBV12-4|-
CASSFTPGQGEETQYF
TGTGCCAGCAGTTTTACCCCCGGGCAGGGGGAAGAGACCCAGTACTTC
>TRBJ2-7|-|TRBV27|-
CASANLITYEQYF
TGTGCCAGCGCCAACCTTATAACCTACGAGCAGTACTTC
>TRBJ2-3|TRBD2|TRBV9|-
CASSPPIVAGGAWGTDTQYF
TGTGCCAGCAGCCCCCCAATCGTAGCGGGGGGGGCCTGGGGCACAGATACGCAGTATTTT
>TRBJ2-2|-|TRBV5-1|-
CASSLYGSPGELFF
TGCGCCAGCAGCCTATACGGGAGCCCCGGGGAGCTGTTTTTT
>TRBJ1-5|TRBD1|TRBV27|-
CASKTGGNQPQHF
TGTGCCAGCAAAACAGGGGGCAATCAGCCCCAGCATTTT
>TRBJ2-3|TRBD2|TRBV4-1|-
CASSLRTSGGPTSTDTQYF
TGCGCCAGCAGCTTGCGGACTAGCGGGGGCCCCACCAGCACAGATACGCAGTATTTT
>TRBJ1-2|-|TRBV30|-
CAWRGLSPLLYGYTF
TGTGCCTGGAGAGGGTTGTCCCCTCTACTCTATGGCTACACCTTC